The 20 T cell receptor beta chains listed next were all sequenced from one sample in a study of blood T cell repertoires in COVID-19. Sequencing used immunoSEQ multiplex PCR; TCRdb keeps in-frame clones, though not all of them. Of 150,000 to 200,000 clones in the sample, about 86% were seen once. Input material: peripheral blood. The receptors originated from a man younger than 30 with acute or convalescent COVID-19.

The V call is TRBV28, the J call TRBJ2-2, with D tentatively TRBD2 (5 bases). This CDR3 is built from 14 residues. Germline V gives CDR1 MDHEN, CDR2 SYDVKM. Trimming took 7 bases from V and 7 from J, leaving 16 bases between them. Written as DNA, the CDR3 is TGTGCCAGCACCCCAAGCGGCACAGTCGGGGAGCTGTTTTTT. This translates into CASTPSGTVGELFF.

This clone was counted once. The junction differs from germline at one of its ends, possibly a read error. The chain uses TRBV15 and TRBJ2-1, with a weak D call TRBD1 (6 bases). CDR1 and CDR2 (germline): LNHNV, YYDKDF (reference sequence). The CDR3 is made up of 15 amino acids. Here the CDR3 DNA reads TGTGCCACCAGCAGAGGGACAGATTCCTTCAATGAGCAGTTCTTC. This codes for CATSRGTDSFNEQFF.

This rearrangement joins TRBV4-1 to TRBJ1-5; D might be TRBD1 (6 bases). The germline CDR1 and CDR2 sequences are MGHRA and YSYEKL. Trimming removed 6 bases at V and 4 bases at J, with 19 bases between. The CDR3 spans 16 residues. CDR3 amino acids: CASSRTAGEGNQPQHF. CDR3 in DNA: TGCGCCAGCAGTCGCACGGCAGGGGAGGGTAATCAGCCCCAGCATTTT.

The rearrangement links TRBV6-5 to TRBJ1-3, with TRBD1 matching 7 bases. The germline V gene has CDR1 MNHEY and CDR2 SVGAGI. After removal of 5 bases from V and 1 base from J, the junction contained 2 bases not matched to a gene. This CDR3 spans 14 amino acids. This CDR3 is CASSMTGSGNTIYF. As DNA, the CDR3 is TGTGCCAGCAGTATGACAGGGTCTGGAAACACCATATATTTT.

The rearrangement joins TRBV6-6 to TRBJ2-5; D call uncertain. The germline V gene encodes CDR1 MNHNY and CDR2 SVGAGI (reference sequence). The CDR3 covers 13 residues. Deletions cut 2 bases from V and 5 bases from J, with 9 bases between. CDR3 bases: TGTGCCAGCAGTTACCCCTCTACGGAGACCCAGTACTTC. Translated, it gives CASSYPSTETQYF.

This rearrangement joins TRBV5-1 to TRBJ1-1; 11 nucleotides line up with TRBD1. The CDR3 is 14 amino acids. With V trimmed by 6 bases and J by 4 bases, 5 bases remained unmatched. Germline CDR1 and CDR2: SGHRS and YFSETQ. The CDR3: CASTLGQGVTEAFF. Written as DNA, the CDR3 is TGCGCCAGCACCCTGGGACAGGGGGTCACTGAAGCTTTCTTT.

V usage is TRBV2 and J usage is TRBJ2-5, with 14 bases identical to TRBD2. The CDR3 spans 15 residues. J lost 5 bases, V lost 6 bases, and 5 bases had no gene match. The germline V gene encodes CDR1 SNHLY and CDR2 FYNNEI. In DNA form, the CDR3 reads TGTGCCAGCAGGGCGACTAGCGGGGGGGCGGAGACCCAGTACTTC. Its translation is CASRATSGGAETQYF.

J is TRBJ2-3 and V is TRBV6-1, with 12 bases matching TRBD2. Germline lookup yields CDR1 MNHNS and CDR2 SASEGT. CDR3 length equals 17 residues. Germline trimming cut 4 bases from V and 0 bases from J; bases unmatched to any gene: 5. The CDR3 sequence: CASSGTSGDSSTDTQYF. CDR3 DNA: TGTGCCAGCAGTGGGACTAGCGGGGACTCGAGCACAGATACGCAGTATTTT.

The chain carries TRBV19 and TRBJ1-5; the D gene is possibly TRBD1 (5 bases). The CDR3 spans 16 residues. Germline-derived CDR1 and CDR2 are LNHDA and SQIVND (reference sequence). V lost 3 bases and J 1 base, leaving 13 bases between the germline ends. CDR3 amino acids: CASSIVGGGSNQPQHF. The CDR3 DNA is TGTGCCAGTAGTATTGTCGGGGGAGGGAGCAATCAGCCCCAGCATTTT. The whole variable domain, remainder taken from reference TRBV19 and TRBJ1-5, is DGGITQSPKYLFRKEGQNVTLSCEQNLNHDAMYWYRQDPGQGLRLIYYSQIVNDFQKGDIAEGYSVSREKKESFPLTVTSAQKNPTAFYLCASSIVGGGSNQPQHFGDGTRLSIL.

V and J are TRBV29-1 and TRBJ2-2; D unclear. Germline CDR1 reads SQVTM; CDR2 reads ANQGSEA. Trimming removed 4 bases from V and 7 bases from J, with 10 bases in between. The CDR3 sequence is 12 residues long. This CDR3 reads CSVGYRSGELFF. The CDR3 DNA is TGCAGCGTTGGATACCGTAGCGGGGAGCTGTTTTTT.

The chain employs TRBV13 and TRBJ1-1, with D hard to call. The CDR3 runs 14 residues. V lost 0 bases, J lost 0 bases, and 5 bases lay in between. Germline assignment: CDR1 PRHDT and CDR2 FYEKMQ (reference sequence). Here the CDR3 reads CASSLGQLNTEAFF. The CDR3 nucleotides are TGTGCCAGCAGCTTAGGACAGTTGAACACTGAAGCTTTCTTT. Full variable domain (outside the CDR3, taken from reference TRBV13 and TRBJ1-1): AAGVIQSPRHLIKEKRETATLKCYPIPRHDTVYWYQQGPGQDPQFLISFYEKMQSDKGSIPDRFSAQQFSDYHSELNMSSLELGDSALYFCASSLGQLNTEAFFGQGTRLTVV.

The rearrangement links TRBV6-2 or TRBV6-3 to TRBJ1-5; tentatively, D is TRBD1 (5 bases). V gave up 5 bases and J gave up 2 bases, with 19 bases separating them. The CDR3 runs 17 residues. The V gene's germline CDR1 is MNHEY and CDR2 SVGEGT. The CDR3 coding sequence is TGTGCCAGCAGTGCTCCTTGGGGTCTCAGGGGCAATCAGCCCCAGCATTTT. Translating it yields CASSAPWGLRGNQPQHF.

The chain carries TRBV5-1 and TRBJ1-1, with a tentative D call TRBD1 (6 bases). This CDR3 contains 16 residues. Germline CDR1 and CDR2: SGHRS and YFSETQ. Trimming removed 4 bases from V and 4 bases from J, with 20 bases in between. CDR3 sequence: CASSPEGLGAPTEAFF. The CDR3 nucleotides read TGCGCCAGCAGCCCCGAGGGTTTGGGGGCTCCCACTGAAGCTTTCTTT.

The rearrangement joins TRBV6-1 to TRBJ1-5; maybe TRBD1 (6 bases). Trimming pared 2 bases from V and 5 bases from J, leaving 10 bases between. The germline V gene has CDR1 MNHNS and CDR2 SASEGT. The CDR3 spans 14 residues. CDR3 region: CASSEQGTDQPQHF. CDR3 bases: TGTGCCAGCAGTGAACAGGGGACGGATCAGCCCCAGCATTTT.

The rearrangement uses TRBV23-1 and TRBJ1-4; D remains unclear. Being an ORF, TRBV23-1 has a function that is uncertain. The length of the CDR3 is 15 residues. Trimming pared 9 bases from V and 6 bases from J, leaving 20 bases between. CDR3 in amino acids: CARTLERLTDEKLFF. The CDR3 DNA reads as TGCGCCAGAACTCTAGAGCGGCTAACAGATGAAAAACTGTTTTTT.

The gene calls are TRBV10-3 and TRBJ2-7; 8 bases are a match to TRBD1. This CDR3 has 15 residues. Germline V CDR1 and CDR2: ENHRY, SYGVKD. V was pared by 2 bases and J by 3 bases, with 6 bases of the junction left unmatched. Here the CDR3 reads CAISEPKTGDYEQYF. The CDR3 DNA follows: TGTGCCATCAGTGAGCCTAAGACAGGGGACTACGAGCAGTACTTC.

The sample holds one count of this clone. The rearrangement joins TRBV3-1 (or the pseudogene TRBV3-2) to TRBJ2-6; D ambiguous. The V gene lost 1 base and the J gene lost 0 bases, with 7 bases spanning the gap. The length of the CDR3 is 16 residues. Germline-derived CDR1 and CDR2 are LGHDT and YNNKEL (reference sequence). Here the CDR3 reads CASSQATVSGANVLTF. The CDR3 coding sequence is TGTGCCAGCAGCCAAGCTACAGTCTCTGGGGCCAACGTCCTGACTTTC.

The V and J genes are TRBV9 and TRBJ1-5, with D hard to call. CDR1 is SGDLS, CDR2 YYNGEE, per germline. The CDR3 spans 14 residues. V was clipped by 1 base and J by 6 bases, with 11 bases between them. The CDR3 sequence is CASSVPTGSQPQHF. CDR3 DNA: TGTGCCAGCAGCGTACCCACGGGGAGTCAGCCCCAGCATTTT.

The chain is built from TRBV6-5 and TRBJ2-1, with 14 positions matching TRBD2. This CDR3 is 16 amino acids long. Per the germline V gene, CDR1 is MNHEY and CDR2 is SVGAGI. J was trimmed by 6 bases and V by 4 bases; bases with no gene match: 5. CDR3 coding DNA: TGTGCCAGCAGTTCGGGGACTAGCGGGAGTTTCAATGAGCAGTTCTTC. Translation: CASSSGTSGSFNEQFF.

Comment on this clone: The sample carries other DNA sequences with the same CDR3. The genes are TRBV19 and TRBJ2-5; D is undetermined. Per germline, CDR1 LNHDA and CDR2 SQIVND (reference sequence). This CDR3 has 12 residues. V was cut by 1 base and J by 4 bases, with 4 bases left in between. CDR3 in amino acids: CASSIGGETQYF. The CDR3 DNA reads TGTGCCAGTAGTATAGGAGGAGAGACCCAGTACTTC.